The TCR beta chain under discussion was sequenced for a study of beta chain features in type 1 diabetes. Findings and caveats of the study: Moderate but significant shortening of TCRB CDR3s was recorded in all four CD4+ subsets from Type 1 diabetes patients. A possible short-template PCR bias applies equally to patients and controls. Among patients, naive, central memory and Treg TCRB repertoires appeared more similar than among healthy donors.

V lost 0 bases and J 0 bases, leaving 9 bases between the germline ends. CDR3 length: 16 amino acids. The germline V gene encodes CDR1 SGHAT and CDR2 FQNNGV. On this clone: Antigen: not known.

Reverse transcription of all isolated RNA meant that expressed TCRB transcripts were sequenced. Method: immunoSEQ multiplex PCR; TCRdb's copy keeps in-frame clones and lacks some. The sample yields nearly 350,000 clones, about a tenth seen once. The rearrangement links TRBV11-2 to TRBJ2-1, with D uncertain. Sequencing was performed on central memory CD4+ T cells from blood. The clonotype was recovered from a man younger than 45 with type 1 diabetes. CDR3 bases: TGTGCCAGCAGCTTAGAGGGTTTTAGCTCCTACAATGAGCAGTTCTTC. It codes for CASSLEGFSSYNEQFF.